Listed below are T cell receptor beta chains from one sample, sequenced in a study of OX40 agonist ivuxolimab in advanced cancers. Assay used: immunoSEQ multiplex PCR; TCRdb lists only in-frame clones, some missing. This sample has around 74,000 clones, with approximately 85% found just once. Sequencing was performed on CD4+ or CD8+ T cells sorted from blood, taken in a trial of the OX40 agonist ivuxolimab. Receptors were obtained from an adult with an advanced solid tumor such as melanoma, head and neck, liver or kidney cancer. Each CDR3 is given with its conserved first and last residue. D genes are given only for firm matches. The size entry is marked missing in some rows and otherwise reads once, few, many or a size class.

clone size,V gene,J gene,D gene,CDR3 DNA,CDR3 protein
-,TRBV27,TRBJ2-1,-,TGTGCCAGCAGTTTAGACTACAATGAGCAGTTCTTC,CASSLDYNEQFF
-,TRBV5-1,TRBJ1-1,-,TGCGCCAGCAGCTTAATGGGATCGAACACTGAAGCTTTCTTT,CASSLMGSNTEAFF
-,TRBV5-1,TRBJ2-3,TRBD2,TGCGCCAGCAGCTTATACGGACTAGCGACTAGCACAGATACGCAGTATTTT,CASSLYGLATSTDTQYF
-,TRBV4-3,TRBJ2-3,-,TGCGCCAGCAGCATAGATGGGGGGATGGCGGCAGATACGCAGTATTTT,CASSIDGGMAADTQYF
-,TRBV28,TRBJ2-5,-,TGTGCCAGCAGCGGGACCACAGGGCTTCAAGAGACCCAGTACTTC,CASSGTTGLQETQYF
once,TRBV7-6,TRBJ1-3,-,TGTGCCAGCAGCTTAGTGGGGTCAGAGGTCGGAAACACCATATATTTT,CASSLVGSEVGNTIYF
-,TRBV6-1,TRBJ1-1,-,TGTGCCAGGGGAGGATTAAGGAACACTGAAGCTTTCTTT,CARGGLRNTEAFF
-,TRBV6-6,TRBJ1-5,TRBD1,TGTGCCAGCAGCGGGACAGTAGATCAGCGTCAGCCCCAGCATTTT,CASSGTVDQRQPQHF
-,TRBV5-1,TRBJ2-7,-,TGCGCCAGCTCGGGAGCCTGGAACGAGCAGTACTTC,CASSGAWNEQYF
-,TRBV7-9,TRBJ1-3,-,TGTGCCAGCAGCTTCGACGGGGGCTCTGGAAACACCATATATTTT,CASSFDGGSGNTIYF
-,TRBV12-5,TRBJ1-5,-,TGTGCTAGTGGTTTGGTACTCGGGCTACAGGTAATAACGTACGGCAATCAGCCCCAGCATTTT,CASGLVLGLQVITYGNQPQHF
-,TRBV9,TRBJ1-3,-,TGTGCCAGCAGCGTAAACACAGGTTACTCTGGAAACACCATATATTTT,CASSVNTGYSGNTIYF
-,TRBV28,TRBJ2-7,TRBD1,TGTGCCAGCAGTTGGAGTCGCGCTCAGGGGGCCTACGAGCAGTACTTC,CASSWSRAQGAYEQYF